Presented here are 21 T cell receptor beta chains from one specimen sequenced in a study of T cell changes during pregnancy in multiple sclerosis. Sequencing used immunoSEQ multiplex PCR; TCRdb keeps in-frame clones, though not all of them. The sample records 95,000 to 100,000 clones, 91% being singletons. This specimen consisted of peripheral blood, obtained in the second trimester of pregnancy. The receptors were gathered from a female donor with multiple sclerosis, enrolled in a pregnancy study.

Written as DNA, the CDR3 is TGTGCCATCGGACAGGGGTCCCCCGGGGAGCTGTTTTTT. The encoded protein is CAIGQGSPGELFF. V gene TRBV10-3 combines with J gene TRBJ2-2, with 9 bases lining up with TRBD1. The CDR3 has 13 residues. V lost 8 bases to trimming and J lost 6 bases; unmatched junction nucleotides: 4. The germline V gene encodes CDR1 ENHRY and CDR2 SYGVKD.

The chain carries TRBV7-9 and TRBJ1-5; no reliable D call. Per the germline V gene, CDR1 is SEHNR and CDR2 is FQNEAQ (reference sequence). V was trimmed by 4 bases and J by 4 bases, leaving 5 bases between them. The CDR3 runs 12 residues. CDR3 sequence (DNA): TGTGCCAGCAGCTCACTAAATCAGCCCCAGCATTTT. As protein: CASSSLNQPQHF.

This rearrangement joins TRBV2 to TRBJ2-5; tentative D call: TRBD2 (5 bases). V gave up 6 bases and J gave up 11 bases, with 13 bases separating them. The CDR3 totals 11 residues. CDR1 SNHLY and CDR2 FYNNEI come from the germline V gene. As DNA, the CDR3 is TGTGCCAGCAGGGAGCGTGGGGAGCAGTACTTC. This encodes CASRERGEQYF.

This chain links TRBV27 with TRBJ2-1; 10 bases fit TRBD2. Germline CDR1 is MNHEY and CDR2 is SMNVEV (reference sequence). This CDR3 comprises 15 residues. The ends lost 6 bases at V and 4 bases at J; junction bases unmatched: 6. CDR3 region: CASSPRTSGYNEQFF. Written as DNA, the CDR3 is TGTGCCAGCAGCCCGCGGACTAGCGGTTACAATGAGCAGTTCTTC.

This sequence joins TRBV19 and TRBJ2-2; 7 bases match TRBD1. CDR1 is LNHDA, CDR2 SQIVND, per germline (reference sequence). The CDR3 has 14 residues. Trimming cost V 3 bases and J 5 bases; bases outside gene matches: 3. The DNA of the CDR3 is TGTGCCAGTAGTATCCAGGGGGAGACCGGGGAGCTGTTTTTT. This sequence encodes CASSIQGETGELFF.

CDR3 DNA: TGTGCCAGCTCACCACAACAGGGGAGCTATGGCTACACCTTC. Protein product: CASSPQQGSYGYTF. The V call is TRBV18, the J call TRBJ1-2; 7 bases are a match to TRBD1. The CDR3 sequence is 14 residues long. Germline CDR1 is KGHSH and CDR2 is LQKENI. V shed 1 base, J shed 4 bases, and the junction held 3 bases outside the gene matches.

The chain uses TRBV11-1 and TRBJ2-1; D is unclear. The germline V gene encodes CDR1 SGHAT and CDR2 FQDESV (reference sequence). V gave up 3 bases and J gave up 0 bases, with 6 bases separating them. The CDR3 extends over 14 amino acids. CDR3 sequence: CASSFGRSYNEQFF. The CDR3, as DNA: TGTGCCAGCAGCTTCGGTCGCTCCTACAATGAGCAGTTCTTC.

This clone has just one count. The gene calls are TRBV19 and TRBJ2-5; 9 nucleotides agree with TRBD1. The CDR3 is 19 residues long. Germline V gene data show CDR1 as LNHDA and CDR2 as SQIVND (reference sequence). With V trimmed by 5 bases and J by 5 bases, 21 bases remained unmatched. The CDR3 is CASSLHRWGTGGFAETQYF. In nucleotides, the CDR3 is TGTGCCAGTAGTCTCCATCGCTGGGGAACAGGGGGCTTTGCCGAGACCCAGTACTTC.

In regard to this clone: Mismatch with germline at one junction end may stem from a read error. The CDR3 here is CASSSSRSSYNEQFF. In nucleotides, the CDR3 is TGTGCTAGCAGTTCTAGCAGGAGCTCCTACAATGAGCAGTTCTTC. The chain links TRBV7-7 to TRBJ2-1; D might be TRBD2 (5 bases). Germline loops: CDR1 SSHAT, CDR2 FNYEAQ (reference sequence). This CDR3 has 15 amino acids. Full variable domain (missing parts from reference TRBV7-7 and TRBJ2-1): GAGVSQSPRYKVTKRGQDVTLRCDPISSHATLYWYQQALGQGPEFLTYFNYEAQPDKSGLPSDRFSAERPEGSISTLTIQRTEQRDSAMYRCASSSSRSSYNEQFFGPGTRLTVL.

The chain couples TRBV18 to TRBJ2-2, with 14 bases that match TRBD2. V was pared by 4 bases and J by 6 bases, with 7 bases of the junction left unmatched. This CDR3 comprises 17 residues. Germline lookup yields CDR1 KGHSH and CDR2 LQKENI. CDR3 protein: CASSLGTSGRFAGELFF. In nucleotides, the CDR3 is TGTGCCAGCTCACTGGGGACTAGCGGGAGATTCGCCGGGGAGCTGTTTTTT.

The chain joins TRBV2 to TRBJ2-6; TRBD1 matches at 9 bases. The ends lost 6 bases at V and 2 bases at J; junction bases unmatched: 17. The CDR3 covers 20 residues. Germline-derived CDR1 and CDR2 are SNHLY and FYNNEI. In DNA, the CDR3 is TGTGCCAGCAGGGTACAACAGGGGGCGTCGAGTAGCCCTGGGGCCAACGTCCTGACTTTC. Residues: CASRVQQGASSSPGANVLTF.

J is TRBJ1-2 and V is TRBV5-1, with TRBD1 as a possible D gene (5 bases). This CDR3 region has 15 residues. Germline V gene lookup returns CDR1 SGHRS and CDR2 YFSETQ. Trimming removed 0 bases from V and 2 bases from J, with 11 bases in between. In DNA, the CDR3 is TGCGCCAGCAGCTTGGATGGGGCGGAAAACTATGGCTACACCTTC. Protein product: CASSLDGAENYGYTF.

The CDR3 bases are TGTGCCAGCAGTTACCGGGCAGGGACTCTGTCCTACGAGCAGTACTTC. It specifies CASSYRAGTLSYEQYF. V usage is TRBV6-6 and J usage is TRBJ2-7, with D maybe TRBD2 (6 bases). Germline V gene lookup returns CDR1 MNHNY and CDR2 SVGAGI (reference sequence). Trimming shortened V by 2 bases and J by 1 base, and 15 bases separated the two germline ends. The CDR3 spans 16 residues.

This clone is a singleton in its sample. The V call is TRBV6-4, the J call TRBJ2-2; 8 bases map to TRBD2. J was trimmed by 5 bases and V by 6 bases; bases with no gene match: 8. The CDR3 totals 15 residues. Per germline, CDR1 MRHNA and CDR2 SNTAGT. The DNA for the CDR3 is TGTGCCAGCAGCGGAACTAGCGGAAGTACCGGGGAGCTGTTTTTT. Translation: CASSGTSGSTGELFF.

V gene TRBV6-5 combines with J gene TRBJ2-7, with 9 bases matching TRBD1. After removal of 2 bases from V and 3 bases from J, the junction contained 5 bases not matched to a gene. The CDR3 totals 15 residues. CDR1 and CDR2 from the germline V gene are MNHEY and SVGAGI. The CDR3 coding sequence is TGTGCCAGCAGTTACACCCCGGGACAGGGCTACGAGCAGTACTTC. Protein product: CASSYTPGQGYEQYF.

This sequence joins TRBV7-9 and TRBJ2-7; TRBD2 matches at 7 bases. Germline CDR1 and CDR2: SEHNR and FQNEAQ (reference sequence). The CDR3 has 12 amino acids. The CDR3 nucleotides are TGTGCGGGAGGGGACGCATCTTACGAGCAGTACTTC. This gives the protein CAGGDASYEQYF.

This clone was found a few times. V gene TRBV19 combines with J gene TRBJ1-5, with 7 nucleotides matching TRBD1. The germline V gene has CDR1 LNHDA and CDR2 SQIVND (reference sequence). This CDR3 is built from 10 residues. V lost 9 bases and J lost 15; bases outside the gene matches: 8. The CDR3 nucleotides read TGTGCCAGCATCGACAGGGAATGGCATTTT. Protein: CASIDREWHF.

V and J are TRBV19 and TRBJ1-2; D unclear. The CDR3 spans 11 residues. V lost 1 base to trimming and J lost 9 bases, with 6 bases between them. From germline, CDR1 is LNHDA and CDR2 SQIVND (reference sequence). CDR3 sequence: CASSIAERYTF. For the CDR3, the DNA is TGTGCCAGTAGTATAGCGGAGCGCTACACCTTC.

The chain links TRBV18 to TRBJ1-1; D gene unclear. This CDR3 is 15 amino acids long. Germline CDR1 KGHSH, CDR2 LQKENI. Deletions cut 4 bases from V and 1 base from J, with 13 bases between. The CDR3 loop reads CASSRPGSGNTEAFF. The DNA of the CDR3 is TGTGCCAGCTCACGGCCCGGGTCGGGGAACACTGAAGCTTTCTTT. Variable domain in full (rest from reference TRBV18 and TRBJ1-1): NAGVMQNPRHLVRRRGQEARLRCSPMKGHSHVYWYRQLPEEGLKFMVYLQKENIIDESGMPKERFSAEFPKEGPSILRIQQVVRGDSAAYFCASSRPGSGNTEAFFGQGTRLTVV.

This chain connects TRBV15 to TRBJ2-3, with TRBD1 matching over 9 bases. Germline assignment: CDR1 LNHNV and CDR2 YYDKDF (reference sequence). The CDR3 spans 14 residues. V lost 4 bases to trimming and J lost 6 bases; unmatched junction nucleotides: 5. This chain's CDR3 is CATSKTGGLDTQYF. The CDR3 DNA sequence: TGTGCCACCAGCAAGACAGGGGGTCTCGATACGCAGTATTTT.

The table lists this clone with a few counts. The chain joins TRBV30 to TRBJ1-5; a possible D gene is TRBD1 (5 bases). The CDR3 is made up of 15 amino acids. V lost 0 bases and J 4 bases, leaving 13 bases between the germline ends. Germline lookup yields CDR1 GTSNPN and CDR2 SVGIG (reference sequence). CDR3 loop: CAWSVTGHQNQPQHF. In DNA, the CDR3 is TGTGCCTGGAGTGTAACAGGACACCAAAATCAGCCCCAGCATTTT.